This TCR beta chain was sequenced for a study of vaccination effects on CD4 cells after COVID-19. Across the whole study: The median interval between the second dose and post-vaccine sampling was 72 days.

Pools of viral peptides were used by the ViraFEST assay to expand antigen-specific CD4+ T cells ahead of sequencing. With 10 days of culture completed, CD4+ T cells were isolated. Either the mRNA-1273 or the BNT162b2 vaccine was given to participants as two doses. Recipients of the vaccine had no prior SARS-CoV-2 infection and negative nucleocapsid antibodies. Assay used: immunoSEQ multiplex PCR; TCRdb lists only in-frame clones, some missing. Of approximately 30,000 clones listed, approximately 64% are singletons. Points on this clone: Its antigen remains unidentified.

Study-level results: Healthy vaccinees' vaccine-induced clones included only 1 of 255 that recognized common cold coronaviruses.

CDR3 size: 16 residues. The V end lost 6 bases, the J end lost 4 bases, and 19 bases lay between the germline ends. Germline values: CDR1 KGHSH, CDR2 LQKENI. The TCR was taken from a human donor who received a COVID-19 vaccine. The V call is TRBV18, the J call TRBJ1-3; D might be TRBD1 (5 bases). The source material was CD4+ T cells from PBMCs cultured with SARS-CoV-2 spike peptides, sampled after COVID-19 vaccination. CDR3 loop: CASSQGPGSAGNTIYF. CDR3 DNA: TGTGCCAGCTCCCAGGGCCCTGGGAGTGCAGGAAACACCATATATTTT. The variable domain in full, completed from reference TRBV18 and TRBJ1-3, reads NAGVMQNPRHLVRRRGQEARLRCSPMKGHSHVYWYRQLPEEGLKFMVYLQKENIIDESGMPKERFSAEFPKEGPSILRIQQVVRGDSAAYFCASSQGPGSAGNTIYFGEGSWLTVV.